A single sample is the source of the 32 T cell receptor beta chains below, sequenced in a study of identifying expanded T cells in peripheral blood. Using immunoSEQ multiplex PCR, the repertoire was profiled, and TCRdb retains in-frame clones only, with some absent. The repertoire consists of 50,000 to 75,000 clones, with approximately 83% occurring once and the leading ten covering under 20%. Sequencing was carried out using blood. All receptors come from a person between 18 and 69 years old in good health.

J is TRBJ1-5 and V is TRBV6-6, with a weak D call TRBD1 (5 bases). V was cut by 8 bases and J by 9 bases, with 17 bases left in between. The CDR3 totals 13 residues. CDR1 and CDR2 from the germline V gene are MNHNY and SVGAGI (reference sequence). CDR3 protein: CASGRLEGWPQHF. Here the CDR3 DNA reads TGTGCCAGCGGCCGACTGGAGGGGTGGCCCCAGCATTTT.

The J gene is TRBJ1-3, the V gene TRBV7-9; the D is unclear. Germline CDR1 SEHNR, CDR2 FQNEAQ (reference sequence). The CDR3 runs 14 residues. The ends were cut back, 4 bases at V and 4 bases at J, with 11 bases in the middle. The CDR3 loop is CASSSRDPGNTIYF. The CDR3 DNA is TGTGCCAGCAGCTCCCGGGATCCCGGAAACACCATATATTTT.

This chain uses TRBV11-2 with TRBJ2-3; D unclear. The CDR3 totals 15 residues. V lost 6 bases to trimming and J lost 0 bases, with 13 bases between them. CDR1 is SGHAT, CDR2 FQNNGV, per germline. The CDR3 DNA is TGTGCCAGCAGTCCACCTGCCCCTAGCACAGATACGCAGTATTTT. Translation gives CASSPPAPSTDTQYF.

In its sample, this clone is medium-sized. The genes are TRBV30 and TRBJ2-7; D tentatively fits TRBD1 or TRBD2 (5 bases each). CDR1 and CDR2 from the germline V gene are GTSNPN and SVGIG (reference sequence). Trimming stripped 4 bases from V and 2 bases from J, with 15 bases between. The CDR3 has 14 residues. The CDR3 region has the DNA TGTGCCTGGAATGTTGGGACCGCCACCTACGAGCAGTACTTC. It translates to CAWNVGTATYEQYF.

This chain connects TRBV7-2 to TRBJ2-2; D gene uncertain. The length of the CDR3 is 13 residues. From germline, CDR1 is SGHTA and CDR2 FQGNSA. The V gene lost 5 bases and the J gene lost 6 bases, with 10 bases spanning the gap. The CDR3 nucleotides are TGTGCCAGCAGCCCCGGGTTTTCCGGGGAGCTGTTTTTT. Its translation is CASSPGFSGELFF.

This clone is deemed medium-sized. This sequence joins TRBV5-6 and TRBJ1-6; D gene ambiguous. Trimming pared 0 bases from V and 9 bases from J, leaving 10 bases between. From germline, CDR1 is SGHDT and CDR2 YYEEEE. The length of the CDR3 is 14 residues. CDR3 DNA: TGTGCCAGCAGCTTGGGCTTGATTGGTTCACCCCTCCACTTT. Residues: CASSLGLIGSPLHF.

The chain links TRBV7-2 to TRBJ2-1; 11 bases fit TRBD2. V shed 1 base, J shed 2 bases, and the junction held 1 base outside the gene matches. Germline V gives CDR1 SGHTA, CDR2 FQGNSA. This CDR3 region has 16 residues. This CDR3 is CASSLETSGTYNEQFF. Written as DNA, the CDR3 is TGTGCCAGCAGCTTAGAGACTAGCGGGACCTACAATGAGCAGTTCTTC.

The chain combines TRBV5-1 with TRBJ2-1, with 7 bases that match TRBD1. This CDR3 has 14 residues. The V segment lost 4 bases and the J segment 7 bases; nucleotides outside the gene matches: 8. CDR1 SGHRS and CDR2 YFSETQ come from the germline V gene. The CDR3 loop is CASSQTDRENEQFF. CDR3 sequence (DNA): TGCGCCAGCAGCCAAACTGACAGGGAGAATGAGCAGTTCTTC.

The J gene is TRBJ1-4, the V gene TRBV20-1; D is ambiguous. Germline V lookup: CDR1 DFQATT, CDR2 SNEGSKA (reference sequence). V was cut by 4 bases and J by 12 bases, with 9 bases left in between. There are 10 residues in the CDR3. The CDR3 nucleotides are TGCAGTGCTACCGAGGAGGAACTGTTTTTT. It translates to CSATEEELFF.

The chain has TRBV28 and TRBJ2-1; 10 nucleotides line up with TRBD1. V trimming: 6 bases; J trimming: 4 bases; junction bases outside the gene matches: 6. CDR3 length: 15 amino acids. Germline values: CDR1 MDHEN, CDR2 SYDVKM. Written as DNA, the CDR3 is TGTGCCAGCAGGCGACAGGGGGCTTCGTACAATGAGCAGTTCTTC. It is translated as CASRRQGASYNEQFF.

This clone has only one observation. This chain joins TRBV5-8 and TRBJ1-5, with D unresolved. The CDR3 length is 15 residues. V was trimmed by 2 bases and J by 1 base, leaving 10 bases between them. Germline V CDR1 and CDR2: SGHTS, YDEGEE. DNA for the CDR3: TGTGCCAGCAGCTTTAAGGCCACGAGCAATCAGCCCCAGCATTTT. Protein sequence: CASSFKATSNQPQHF.

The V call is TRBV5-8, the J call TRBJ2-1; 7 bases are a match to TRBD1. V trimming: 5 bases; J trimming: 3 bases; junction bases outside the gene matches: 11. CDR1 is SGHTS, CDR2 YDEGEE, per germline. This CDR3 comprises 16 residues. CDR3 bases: TGTGCCAGCAGACCCCGGACAGGCCCTATCTACAATGAGCAGTTCTTC. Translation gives CASRPRTGPIYNEQFF.

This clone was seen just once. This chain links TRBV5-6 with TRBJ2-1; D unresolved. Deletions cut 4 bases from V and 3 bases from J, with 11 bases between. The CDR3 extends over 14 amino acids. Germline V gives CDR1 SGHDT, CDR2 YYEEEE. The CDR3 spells CASSPGSGYNEQFF. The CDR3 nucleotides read TGTGCCAGCAGCCCCGGGTCAGGCTACAATGAGCAGTTCTTC.

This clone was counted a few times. In DNA form, the CDR3 reads TGTGCCAGCAGTGATTCAGGGCGCAACACCATATATTTT. It yields the protein CASSDSGRNTIYF. The rearrangement joins TRBV25-1 to TRBJ1-3, with a possible D match to TRBD1 (5 bases). The CDR3 is 13 amino acids. V lost 3 bases to trimming and J lost 7 bases, with 10 bases between them. Germline loops: CDR1 MGHDK, CDR2 SYGVNS. The entire variable domain, with the rest obtained from reference TRBV25-1 and TRBJ1-3, is as follows: EADIYQTPRYLVIGTGKKITLECSQTMGHDKMYWYQQDPGMELHLIHYSYGVNSTEKGDLSSESTVSRIRTEHFPLTLESARPSHTSQYLCASSDSGRNTIYFGEGSWLTVV.

The CDR3 spells CASKVREYSNQPQHF. The CDR3 DNA reads TGTGCCAGCAAGGTCCGGGAGTATAGCAATCAGCCCCAGCATTTT. The chain recombines TRBV6-5 with TRBJ1-5; D unresolved. The CDR3 has 15 amino acids. The V end was cut by 7 bases, the J end by 0 bases, with 13 bases between. Germline lookup yields CDR1 MNHEY and CDR2 SVGAGI.

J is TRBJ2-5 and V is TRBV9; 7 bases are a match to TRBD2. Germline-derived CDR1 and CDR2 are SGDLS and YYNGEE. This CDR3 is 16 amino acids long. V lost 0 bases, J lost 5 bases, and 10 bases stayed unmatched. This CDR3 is CASSVGLASLEETQYF. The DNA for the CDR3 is TGTGCCAGCAGCGTAGGACTAGCCTCACTCGAGGAGACCCAGTACTTC. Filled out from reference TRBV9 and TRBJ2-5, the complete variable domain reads DSGVTQTPKHLITATGQRVTLRCSPRSGDLSVYWYQQSLDQGLQFLIQYYNGEERAKGNILERFSAQQFPDLHSELNLSSLELGDSALYFCASSVGLASLEETQYFGPGTRLLVL.

The CDR3 loop reads CASSGSDQPQHF. Here the CDR3 DNA reads TGTGCCAGCAGTGGCTCTGATCAGCCCCAGCATTTT. The rearrangement links TRBV25-1 to TRBJ1-5; no clear D gene. Looked up from germline, CDR1 is MGHDK and CDR2 is SYGVNS. The ends were cut back, 4 bases at V and 5 bases at J, with 6 bases in the middle. The CDR3 loop spans 12 amino acids.

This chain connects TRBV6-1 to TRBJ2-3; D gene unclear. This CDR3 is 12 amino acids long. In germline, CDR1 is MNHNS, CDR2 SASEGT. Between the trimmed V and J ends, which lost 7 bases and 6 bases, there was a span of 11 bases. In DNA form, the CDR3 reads TGTGCCAGCAATCTGCGTGAGGATACGCAGTATTTT. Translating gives CASNLREDTQYF.

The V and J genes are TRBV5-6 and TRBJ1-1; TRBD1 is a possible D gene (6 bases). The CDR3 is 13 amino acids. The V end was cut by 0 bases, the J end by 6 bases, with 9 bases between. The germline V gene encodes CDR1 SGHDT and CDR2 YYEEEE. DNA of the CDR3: TGTGCCAGCAGCTTGGTACCAGGGGCTGAAGCTTTCTTT. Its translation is CASSLVPGAEAFF.

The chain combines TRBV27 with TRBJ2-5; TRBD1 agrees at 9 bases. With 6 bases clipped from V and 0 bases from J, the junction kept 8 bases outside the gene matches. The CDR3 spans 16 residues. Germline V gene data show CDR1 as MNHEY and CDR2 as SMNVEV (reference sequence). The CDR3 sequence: CASSLTGTGYQETQYF. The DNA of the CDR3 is TGTGCCAGCAGCCTAACCGGGACAGGGTACCAAGAGACCCAGTACTTC.

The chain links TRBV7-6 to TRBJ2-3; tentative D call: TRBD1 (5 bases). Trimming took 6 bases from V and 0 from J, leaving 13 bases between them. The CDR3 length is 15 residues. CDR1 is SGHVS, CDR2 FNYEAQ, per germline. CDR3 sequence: CASRKGAGSTDTQYF. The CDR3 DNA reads TGTGCCAGCAGGAAAGGGGCAGGGAGCACAGATACGCAGTATTTT.

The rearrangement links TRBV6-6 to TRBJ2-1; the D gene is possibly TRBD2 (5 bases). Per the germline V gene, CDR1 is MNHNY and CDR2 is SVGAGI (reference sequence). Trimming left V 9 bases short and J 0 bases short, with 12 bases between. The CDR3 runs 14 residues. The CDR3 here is CASVAEGSYNEQFF. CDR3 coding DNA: TGTGCCAGTGTCGCAGAGGGCTCCTACAATGAGCAGTTCTTC.

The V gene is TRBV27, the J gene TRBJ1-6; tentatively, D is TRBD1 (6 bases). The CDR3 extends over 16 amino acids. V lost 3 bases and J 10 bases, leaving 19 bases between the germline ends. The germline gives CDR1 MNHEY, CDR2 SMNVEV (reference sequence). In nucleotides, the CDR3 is TGTGCCAGCAGTTTTACCTGGGGGGCGATCGGCTCACCCCTCCACTTT. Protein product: CASSFTWGAIGSPLHF.

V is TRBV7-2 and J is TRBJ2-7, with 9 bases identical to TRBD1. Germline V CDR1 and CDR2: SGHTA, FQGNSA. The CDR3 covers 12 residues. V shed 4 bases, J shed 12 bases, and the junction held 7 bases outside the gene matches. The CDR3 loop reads CASSSGTGLMYF. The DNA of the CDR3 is TGTGCCAGCAGCTCCGGGACAGGGTTAATGTACTTC. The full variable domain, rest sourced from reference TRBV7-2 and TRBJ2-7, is GAGVSQSPSNKVTEKGKDVELRCDPISGHTALYWYRQSLGQGLEFLIYFQGNSAPDKSGLPSDRFSAERTGGSVSTLTIQRTQQEDSAVYLCASSSGTGLMYFGPGTRLTVT.

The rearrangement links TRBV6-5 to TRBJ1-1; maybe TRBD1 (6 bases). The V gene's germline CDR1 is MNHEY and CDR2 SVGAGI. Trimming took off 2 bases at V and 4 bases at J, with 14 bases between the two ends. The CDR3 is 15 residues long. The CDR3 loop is CASSYRGGGGTEAFF. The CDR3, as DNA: TGTGCCAGCAGTTACAGGGGGGGAGGGGGCACTGAAGCTTTCTTT.

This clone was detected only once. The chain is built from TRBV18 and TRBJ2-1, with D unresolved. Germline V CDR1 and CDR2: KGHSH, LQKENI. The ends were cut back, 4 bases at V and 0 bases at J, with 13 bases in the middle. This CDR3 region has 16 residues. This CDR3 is CASSRRQTNSYNEQFF. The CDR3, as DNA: TGTGCCAGCTCACGGCGCCAGACGAACTCCTACAATGAGCAGTTCTTC.

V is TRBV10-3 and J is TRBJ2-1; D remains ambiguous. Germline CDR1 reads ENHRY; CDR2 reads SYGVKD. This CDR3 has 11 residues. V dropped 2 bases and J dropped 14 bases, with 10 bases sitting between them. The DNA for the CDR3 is TGTGCCATCAGTGAGACCGTACGGGAGTTCTTC. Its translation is CAISETVREFF.

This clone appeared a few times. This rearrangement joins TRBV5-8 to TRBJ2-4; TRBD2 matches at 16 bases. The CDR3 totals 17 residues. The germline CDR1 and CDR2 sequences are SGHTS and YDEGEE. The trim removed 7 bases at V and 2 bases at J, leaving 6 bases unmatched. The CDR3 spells CASAGTSGGASKNIQYF. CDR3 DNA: TGTGCCAGCGCCGGGACTAGCGGGGGGGCTTCCAAAAACATTCAGTACTTC.

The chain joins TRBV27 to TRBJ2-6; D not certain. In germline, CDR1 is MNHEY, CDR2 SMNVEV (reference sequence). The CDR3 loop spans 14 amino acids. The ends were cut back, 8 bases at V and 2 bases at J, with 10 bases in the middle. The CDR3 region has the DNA TGTGCCAGCTCCTGGGCGGCTGGGGCCAACGTCCTGACTTTC. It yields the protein CASSWAAGANVLTF.

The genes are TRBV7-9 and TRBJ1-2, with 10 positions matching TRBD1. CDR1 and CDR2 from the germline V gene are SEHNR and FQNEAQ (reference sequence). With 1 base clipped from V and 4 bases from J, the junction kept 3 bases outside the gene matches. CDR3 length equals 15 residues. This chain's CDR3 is CASSLGDRGLYGYTF. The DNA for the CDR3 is TGTGCCAGCAGCTTAGGGGACAGGGGTCTCTATGGCTACACCTTC.

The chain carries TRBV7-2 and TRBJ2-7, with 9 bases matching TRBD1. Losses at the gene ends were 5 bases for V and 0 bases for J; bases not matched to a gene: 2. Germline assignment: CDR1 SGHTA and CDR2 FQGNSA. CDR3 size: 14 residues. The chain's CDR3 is CASSRDRVSYEQYF. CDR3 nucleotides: TGTGCCAGCAGCAGGGACAGGGTCTCCTACGAGCAGTACTTC.

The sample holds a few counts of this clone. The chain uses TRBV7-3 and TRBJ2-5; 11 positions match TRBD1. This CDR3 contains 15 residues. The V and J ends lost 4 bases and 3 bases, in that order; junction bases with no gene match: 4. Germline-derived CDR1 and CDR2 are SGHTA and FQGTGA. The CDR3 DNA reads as TGTGCCAGCAGCTCCACGGGACAGGGGGAAGAGACCCAGTACTTC. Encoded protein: CASSSTGQGEETQYF. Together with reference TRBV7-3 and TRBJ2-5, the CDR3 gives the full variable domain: GAGVSQTPSNKVTEKGKYVELRCDPISGHTALYWYRQSLGQGPEFLIYFQGTGAADDSGLPNDRFFAVRPEGSVSTLKIQRTERGDSAVYLCASSSTGQGEETQYFGPGTRLLVL.